Following are 26 T cell receptor beta chains from one sample sequenced in a study of T cell responses to AZD1222 COVID-19 vaccine. Assay: immunoSEQ multiplex PCR; the TCRdb copy retains only in-frame clones and omits some. This repertoire shows roughly 96,000 clones, 85% to 90% found once; its top ten account for approximately 30%. The source material was peripheral blood, sampled on day 0 of AZD1222 vaccination. Every receptor here comes from an adult in good health.

This chain joins TRBV6-2 or TRBV6-3 and TRBJ2-7; D remains unclear. This CDR3 has 13 amino acids. Between the trimmed V and J ends, which lost 3 bases and 2 bases, there was a span of 8 bases. CDR1 and CDR2 (germline): MNHEY, SVGEGT. The CDR3 loop is CASSYDQPYEQYF. The CDR3 DNA reads TGTGCCAGCAGTTATGACCAGCCCTACGAGCAGTACTTC.

This clone occurred a few times. J is TRBJ2-6 and V is TRBV5-1; 9 bases map to TRBD1. V gave up 4 bases and J gave up 3 bases; unmatched junction bases: 5. Per germline, CDR1 SGHRS and CDR2 YFSETQ. This CDR3 has 16 amino acids. This CDR3 reads CASSPWTGDGANVLTF. CDR3 DNA: TGCGCCAGCAGCCCCTGGACAGGGGATGGGGCCAACGTCCTGACTTTC.

The chain joins TRBV15 to TRBJ1-1; possibly TRBD1 for D (5 bases). The CDR3 is 14 residues long. Trimming removed 4 bases from V and 3 bases from J, with 12 bases in between. CDR1 is LNHNV, CDR2 YYDKDF, per germline (reference sequence). The CDR3 bases are TGTGCCACCAGCATCCTGGGGGGGTACACTGAAGCTTTCTTT. Encoded protein: CATSILGGYTEAFF.

V usage is TRBV15 and J usage is TRBJ2-7; 7 nucleotides line up with TRBD2. Per germline, CDR1 LNHNV and CDR2 YYDKDF (reference sequence). CDR3 length equals 16 residues. The trim removed 1 base at V and 3 bases at J, leaving 9 bases unmatched. The chain's CDR3 is CATSRGGTAGIYEQYF. In DNA form, the CDR3 reads TGTGCCACCAGCAGAGGGGGTACAGCGGGGATCTACGAGCAGTACTTC.

The CDR3 nucleotides are TGTGCCAGCAGCCAGGGACTAGCGGGAGTATACAATGAGCAGTTCTTC. Encoded protein: CASSQGLAGVYNEQFF. This rearrangement joins TRBV7-2 to TRBJ2-1; 14 nucleotides agree with TRBD2. The germline V gene has CDR1 SGHTA and CDR2 FQGNSA. The CDR3 is 16 amino acids. J was trimmed by 4 bases and V by 5 bases; bases with no gene match: 4. The complete variable domain, with remaining parts taken from reference TRBV7-2 and TRBJ2-1, reads GAGVSQSPSNKVTEKGKDVELRCDPISGHTALYWYRQSLGQGLEFLIYFQGNSAPDKSGLPSDRFSAERTGGSVSTLTIQRTQQEDSAVYLCASSQGLAGVYNEQFFGPGTRLTVL.

V gene TRBV5-1 combines with J gene TRBJ2-7; the D gene is possibly TRBD2 (6 bases). Trimming took 4 bases from V and 4 from J, leaving 15 bases between them. Germline CDR1 and CDR2: SGHRS and YFSETQ. The CDR3 extends over 14 amino acids. The CDR3 DNA is TGCGCCAGCAGCCCCGGGGGTTCGCGGTACGAGCAGTACTTC. It encodes CASSPGGSRYEQYF. The entire variable domain, with the rest obtained from reference TRBV5-1 and TRBJ2-7, is as follows: KAGVTQTPRYLIKTRGQQVTLSCSPISGHRSVSWYQQTPGQGLQFLFEYFSETQRNKGNFPGRFSGRQFSNSRSEMNVSTLELGDSALYLCASSPGGSRYEQYFGPGTRLTVT.

This chain uses TRBV3-1 (or the pseudogene TRBV3-2) with TRBJ2-7; weak D call: TRBD1 (5 bases). The V end was cut by 2 bases, the J end by 3 bases, with 5 bases between. This CDR3 has 12 amino acids. CDR1 is LGHDT, CDR2 YNNKEL, per germline (reference sequence). CDR3 region: CASSQRGYEQYF. The CDR3 DNA is TGTGCCAGCAGCCAAAGGGGCTACGAGCAGTACTTC.

The chain couples TRBV23-1 to TRBJ2-6; 11 positions agree with TRBD2. TRBV23-1 is an ORF, with its function uncertain. The CDR3 is 20 residues long. V shed 0 bases, J shed 0 bases, and the junction held 7 bases outside the gene matches. CDR3 amino acids: CASSQSKGLAVTSGANVLTF. The CDR3 DNA reads TGCGCCAGCAGTCAATCGAAGGGACTAGCGGTTACCTCTGGGGCCAACGTCCTGACTTTC.

The V and J genes are TRBV5-1 and TRBJ2-1; D unclear. The CDR3 runs 15 residues. In germline, CDR1 is SGHRS, CDR2 YFSETQ. Deletions cut 0 bases from V and 0 bases from J, with 7 bases between. CDR3 nucleotide sequence: TGCGCCAGCAGCTTGGGAACGAGCTCCTACAATGAGCAGTTCTTC. Protein: CASSLGTSSYNEQFF.

V gene TRBV28 combines with J gene TRBJ2-3; D could derive from TRBD1 or TRBD2 (5 bases each). Germline CDR1 MDHEN, CDR2 SYDVKM. Between the trimmed V and J ends, which lost 6 bases and 3 bases, there was a span of 13 bases. The CDR3 consists of 14 residues. This CDR3 is CASRGVSPTDTQYF. DNA of the CDR3: TGTGCCAGCAGGGGGGTTAGCCCTACAGATACGCAGTATTTT.

V usage is TRBV4-3 and J usage is TRBJ2-7, with 8 positions matching TRBD2. V was clipped by 1 base and J by 6 bases; unmatched bases: 5. This CDR3 is built from 14 residues. The germline V gene has CDR1 LGHNA and CDR2 YSLEER. In DNA, the CDR3 is TGCGCCAGCAGCCAAGCAGCGGGAGAGCGCGAGCAGTACTTC. Translation gives CASSQAAGEREQYF.

DNA for the CDR3: TGTGCCTGGAGTCCAACTCGAACCGGGGAGCTGTTTTTT. This gives the protein CAWSPTRTGELFF. The chain has TRBV30 and TRBJ2-2, with no clear D. This CDR3 spans 13 amino acids. The germline V gene has CDR1 GTSNPN and CDR2 SVGIG (reference sequence). The ends were cut back, 2 bases at V and 5 bases at J, with 9 bases in the middle.

The CDR3 loop is CATSGSSGTGIYEQYF. CDR3 sequence (DNA): TGTGCCACCAGTGGCTCCTCCGGGACAGGTATCTACGAGCAGTACTTC. The chain recombines TRBV24-1 with TRBJ2-7; 8 nucleotides match TRBD1. Germline V gene data show CDR1 as KGHDR and CDR2 as SFDVKD. The CDR3 runs to 16 residues. Unmatched junction bases numbered 11, after V lost 5 bases and J lost 3 bases.

This chain uses TRBV7-2 with TRBJ2-3; TRBD1 agrees at 11 bases. The CDR3 is 18 residues long. The germline V gene has CDR1 SGHTA and CDR2 FQGNSA. Losses at the gene ends were 4 bases for V and 5 bases for J; bases not matched to a gene: 14. CDR3 bases: TGTGCCAGCAGCTCGCGGGAGTCCGGGACAGGGGGGAAAGATACGCAGTATTTT. This translates into CASSSRESGTGGKDTQYF.

This chain joins TRBV4-1 and TRBJ1-3; D remains ambiguous. Trimming pared 3 bases from V and 6 bases from J, leaving 6 bases between. The V gene's germline CDR1 is MGHRA and CDR2 YSYEKL. The length of the CDR3 is 12 residues. Here the CDR3 reads CASSQDTNTIYF. For the CDR3, the DNA is TGCGCCAGCAGCCAGGATACAAACACCATATATTTT.

V gene TRBV27 combines with J gene TRBJ2-5, with TRBD1 identical over 8 bases. V lost 6 bases, J lost 4 bases, and 10 bases stayed unmatched. This CDR3 has 15 amino acids. Germline V gives CDR1 MNHEY, CDR2 SMNVEV (reference sequence). For the CDR3, the DNA is TGTGCCAGCAGCGCGCACGGGACAGGCGGAGAGACCCAGTACTTC. It codes for CASSAHGTGGETQYF.

This clone has a handful of counts. This chain links TRBV3-1 (or the pseudogene TRBV3-2) with TRBJ1-1; D remains unclear. The CDR3 length is 15 residues. Trimming stripped 1 base from V and 1 base from J, with 10 bases between. The germline gives CDR1 LGHDT, CDR2 YNNKEL (reference sequence). The CDR3 sequence: CASSQGELRNTEAFF. The CDR3, as DNA: TGTGCCAGCAGCCAAGGAGAATTGCGGAACACTGAAGCTTTCTTT.

The chain has TRBV6-6 and TRBJ1-4; 10 bases match TRBD1. V lost 10 bases, J lost 4 bases, and 9 bases stayed unmatched. The CDR3 contains 15 residues. From germline, CDR1 is MNHNY and CDR2 SVGAGI (reference sequence). Here the CDR3 DNA reads TGTGCCACCACCCCGGACAGGGGGTATAATGAAAAACTGTTTTTT. Its translation: CATTPDRGYNEKLFF.

The rearrangement joins TRBV27 to TRBJ2-4, with TRBD1 matching over 8 bases. The J segment lost 9 bases and the V segment lost 6 bases, leaving 7 bases of the junction unmatched. Per germline, CDR1 MNHEY and CDR2 SMNVEV (reference sequence). This CDR3 region has 13 residues. CDR3 sequence (DNA): TGTGCCAGCAGCCCCACCCAGGGGGCCATTCAGTACTTC. Protein sequence: CASSPTQGAIQYF.

The J gene is TRBJ1-2, the V gene TRBV5-8, with TRBD1 matching 7 bases. The trim removed 3 bases at V and 0 bases at J, leaving 5 bases unmatched. There are 15 residues in the CDR3. The germline CDR1 and CDR2 sequences are SGHTS and YDEGEE. CDR3 DNA: TGTGCCAGCAGCTCCGGGACAGCCTCTAACTATGGCTACACCTTC. It specifies CASSSGTASNYGYTF.

The gene calls are TRBV19 and TRBJ2-1; D not certain. Germline CDR1 and CDR2: LNHDA and SQIVND (reference sequence). The V end was cut by 1 base, the J end by 8 bases, with 15 bases between. This CDR3 comprises 15 residues. This CDR3 reads CASSIGSRSVDEQFF. The CDR3 nucleotides are TGTGCCAGTAGTATAGGTTCTAGGTCGGTCGATGAGCAGTTCTTC.

V and J are TRBV19 and TRBJ2-3; a weak D match, TRBD2 (5 bases). CDR3 length: 14 amino acids. The V gene's germline CDR1 is LNHDA and CDR2 SQIVND (reference sequence). V lost 4 bases and J 0 bases, leaving 8 bases between the germline ends. The CDR3 sequence is CASSRGHSTDTQYF. The CDR3 coding sequence is TGTGCCAGTAGTAGAGGGCACAGCACAGATACGCAGTATTTT.

The V call is TRBV3-1 (or the pseudogene TRBV3-2), the J call TRBJ2-1, with 8 bases matching TRBD2. The V gene's germline CDR1 is LGHDT and CDR2 YNNKEL (reference sequence). CDR3 length: 16 amino acids. V lost 1 base, J lost 6 bases, and 8 bases stayed unmatched. CDR3 sequence: CASSQGISGRRNEQFF. In nucleotides, the CDR3 is TGTGCCAGCAGCCAAGGTATCAGCGGGAGACGCAATGAGCAGTTCTTC.

V usage is TRBV6-6 and J usage is TRBJ2-5; no clear D gene. The CDR3 runs to 16 residues. Germline values: CDR1 MNHNY, CDR2 SVGAGI (reference sequence). V lost 2 bases and J lost 5, with 18 bases in between. Here the CDR3 reads CASSYATWPERETQYF. The CDR3 DNA is TGTGCCAGCAGTTACGCGACCTGGCCAGAACGGGAGACCCAGTACTTC.

The V gene is TRBV9, the J gene TRBJ1-6; D possibly corresponds to TRBD1 (6 bases). With 4 bases removed from V and 0 bases from J, the gap between germline ends came to 11 bases. This CDR3 is 16 amino acids long. Germline CDR1 is SGDLS and CDR2 is YYNGEE. CDR3 in DNA: TGTGCCAGCAGCCCCAGGGGAAGCTCCTATAATTCACCCCTCCACTTT. It codes for CASSPRGSSYNSPLHF. Variable domain in full (rest from reference TRBV9 and TRBJ1-6): DSGVTQTPKHLITATGQRVTLRCSPRSGDLSVYWYQQSLDQGLQFLIQYYNGEERAKGNILERFSAQQFPDLHSELNLSSLELGDSALYFCASSPRGSSYNSPLHFGNGTRLTVT.

The table lists this clone with a count of one. The chain combines TRBV6-4 with TRBJ1-1, with TRBD1 as a possible D gene (6 bases). Germline loops: CDR1 MRHNA, CDR2 SNTAGT. V lost 6 bases, J lost 4 bases, and 12 bases lay in between. CDR3 length: 13 residues. The CDR3 loop is CASSAQGGTEAFF. The DNA of the CDR3 is TGTGCCAGCAGCGCCCAAGGGGGCACTGAAGCTTTCTTT.